This entry is about one TCR beta chain. The entry originates in a study of technical replicates of blood from several donors. Sequenced by immunoSEQ multiplex PCR; TCRdb stores in-frame clones only, minus some. The table includes roughly 71,000 clones, about nine tenths detected once. Germline V gene lookup returns CDR1 SNHLY and CDR2 FYNNEI. The CDR3 is 12 residues long. Trimming pared 4 bases from V and 6 bases from J, leaving 9 bases between. Sequencing was done on a sample of T cells isolated from PBMCs. The TCR was taken from a human donor in good health. V gene TRBV2 combines with J gene TRBJ1-2, with no clear D. The CDR3 nucleotides are TGTGCCAGCAGTGTACTTAGAGATGGCTACACCTTC. This encodes CASSVLRDGYTF.